Included here is one TCR beta chain sequence, with context. The target antigen is unknown. The CDR3 has 13 residues. Germline assignment: CDR1 SGHNT and CDR2 YYREEE (reference sequence). Trimming took off 3 bases at V and 0 bases at J, with 4 bases between the two ends. These data originate in a study of CD4 T cells in relation to SARS-CoV-2 and coronaviruses. Here immunoSEQ multiplex PCR was the method, and the copy in TCRdb shows in-frame clones only, minus some. Found here are roughly 20,000 clones, 78% of them singletons; the top ten hold about a fifth. Unexposed donor CD4+ T cells date from about 2011-2019, before the COVID-19 pandemic. CD4+ T cells were isolated from the cells after more than 8 days of culture. As cell numbers allowed, unexposed-donor CD4+ T cells faced SARS-CoV-2 S/N and four cold-coronavirus spikes.

The source is a human donor in good health. The sample was CD4+ T cells from PBMCs, cultured in vitro. The rearrangement links TRBV5-4 to TRBJ1-5; D remains unclear. The CDR3 region has the DNA TGTGCCAGCAGCTGGGATAGCAATCAGCCCCAGCATTTT. It yields the protein CASSWDSNQPQHF. Filled out from reference TRBV5-4 and TRBJ1-5, the complete variable domain reads ETGVTQSPTHLIKTRGQQVTLRCSSQSGHNTVSWYQQALGQGPQFIFQYYREEENGRGNFPPRFSGLQFPNYSSELNVNALELDDSALYLCASSWDSNQPQHFGDGTRLSIL.